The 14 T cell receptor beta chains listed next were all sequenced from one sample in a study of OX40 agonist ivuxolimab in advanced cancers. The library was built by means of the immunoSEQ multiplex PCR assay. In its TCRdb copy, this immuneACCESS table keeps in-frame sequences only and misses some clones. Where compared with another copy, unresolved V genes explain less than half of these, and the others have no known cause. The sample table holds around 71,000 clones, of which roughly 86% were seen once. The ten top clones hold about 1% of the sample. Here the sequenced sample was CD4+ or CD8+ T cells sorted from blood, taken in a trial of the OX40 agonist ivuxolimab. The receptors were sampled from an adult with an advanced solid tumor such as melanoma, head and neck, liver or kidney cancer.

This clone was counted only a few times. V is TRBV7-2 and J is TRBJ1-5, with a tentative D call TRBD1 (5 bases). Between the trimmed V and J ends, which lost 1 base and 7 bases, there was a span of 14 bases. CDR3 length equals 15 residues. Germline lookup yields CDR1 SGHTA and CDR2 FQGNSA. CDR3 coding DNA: TGTGCCAGCAGCTTAGGATACCAGGGTGGGCAGCCCCAGCATTTT. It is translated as CASSLGYQGGQPQHF.

The CDR3 nucleotides are TGTGCCTGGGGACTAGCGGGAGTCGATACGCAGTATTTT. It specifies CAWGLAGVDTQYF. V gene TRBV30 combines with J gene TRBJ2-3; 13 nucleotides line up with TRBD2. After removal of 5 bases from V and 6 bases from J, the junction contained 2 bases not matched to a gene. The germline gives CDR1 GTSNPN, CDR2 SVGIG (reference sequence). This CDR3 is built from 13 residues.

The CDR3 DNA reads as TGTGCCAGCAGCTCCTTGGGACAGGGGGCTGGTGGCTACACCTTC. Translation: CASSSLGQGAGGYTF. The chain uses TRBV7-9 and TRBJ1-2; the match to TRBD1 covers 12 bases. The V and J ends lost 4 bases and 7 bases, in that order; junction bases with no gene match: 7. This CDR3 contains 15 residues. CDR1 and CDR2 (germline): SEHNR, FQNEAQ (reference sequence).

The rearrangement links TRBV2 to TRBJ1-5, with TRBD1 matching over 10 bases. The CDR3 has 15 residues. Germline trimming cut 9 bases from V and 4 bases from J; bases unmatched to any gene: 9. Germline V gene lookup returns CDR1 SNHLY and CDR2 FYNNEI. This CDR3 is CASRGQGRTNQPQHF. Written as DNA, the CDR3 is TGTGCCAGTAGGGGACAGGGGCGAACGAATCAGCCCCAGCATTTT.

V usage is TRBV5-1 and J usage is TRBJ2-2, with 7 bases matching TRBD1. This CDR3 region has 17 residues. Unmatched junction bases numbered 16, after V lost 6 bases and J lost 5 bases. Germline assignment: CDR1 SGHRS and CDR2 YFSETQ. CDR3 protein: CASKGTVPGGRTGELFF. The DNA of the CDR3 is TGCGCCAGCAAAGGGACGGTTCCAGGGGGTCGAACCGGGGAGCTGTTTTTT.

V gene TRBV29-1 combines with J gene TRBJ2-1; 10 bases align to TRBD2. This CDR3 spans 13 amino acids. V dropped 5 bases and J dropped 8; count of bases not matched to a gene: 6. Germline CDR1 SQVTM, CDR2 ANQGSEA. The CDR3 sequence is CSVSGRAGDEQFF. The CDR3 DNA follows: TGCAGCGTTAGCGGGAGGGCCGGGGATGAGCAGTTCTTC.

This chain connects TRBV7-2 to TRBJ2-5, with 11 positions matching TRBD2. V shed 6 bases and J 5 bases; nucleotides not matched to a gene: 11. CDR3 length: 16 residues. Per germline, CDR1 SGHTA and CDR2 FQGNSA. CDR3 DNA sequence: TGTGCCAGCAGTCGGGCGACTAGCGGGAAACTGGAGACCCAGTACTTC. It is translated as CASSRATSGKLETQYF.

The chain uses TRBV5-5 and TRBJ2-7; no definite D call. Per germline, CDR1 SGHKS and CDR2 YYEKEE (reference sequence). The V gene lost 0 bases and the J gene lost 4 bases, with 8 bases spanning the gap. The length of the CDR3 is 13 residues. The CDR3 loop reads CASSLAIRYEQYF. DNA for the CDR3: TGTGCCAGCAGCTTGGCTATAAGGTACGAGCAGTACTTC.

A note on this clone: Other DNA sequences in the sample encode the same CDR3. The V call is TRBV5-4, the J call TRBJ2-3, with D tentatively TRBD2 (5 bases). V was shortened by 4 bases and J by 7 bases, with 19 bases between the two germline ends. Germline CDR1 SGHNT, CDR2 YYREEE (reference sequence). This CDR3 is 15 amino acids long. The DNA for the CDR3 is TGTGCCAGCAGCCTGGCCGGGGTATTCGCGAATACGCAGTATTTT. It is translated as CASSLAGVFANTQYF.

As DNA, the CDR3 is TGTGCCAGCAGCCAGGGGTATGGGGCCAACGTCCTGACTTTC. Its protein product is CASSQGYGANVLTF. The chain joins TRBV5-6 to TRBJ2-6, with a tentative D call TRBD1 (6 bases). Germline values: CDR1 SGHDT, CDR2 YYEEEE. Trimming removed 4 bases at V and 3 bases at J, with 8 bases between. The CDR3 loop spans 14 amino acids.

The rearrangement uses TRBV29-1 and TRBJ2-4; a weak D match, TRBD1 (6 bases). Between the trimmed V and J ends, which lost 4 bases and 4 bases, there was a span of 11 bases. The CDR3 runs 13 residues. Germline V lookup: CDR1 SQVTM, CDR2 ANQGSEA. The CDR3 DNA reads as TGCAGCGTTGTTGGTCAGGGGAAAAACATTCAGTACTTC. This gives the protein CSVVGQGKNIQYF. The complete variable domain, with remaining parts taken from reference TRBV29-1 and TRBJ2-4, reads SAVISQKPSRDICQRGTSLTIQCQVDSQVTMMFWYRQQPGQSLTLIATANQGSEATYESGFVIDKFPISRPNLTFSTLTVSNMSPEDSSIYLCSVVGQGKNIQYFGAGTRLSVL.

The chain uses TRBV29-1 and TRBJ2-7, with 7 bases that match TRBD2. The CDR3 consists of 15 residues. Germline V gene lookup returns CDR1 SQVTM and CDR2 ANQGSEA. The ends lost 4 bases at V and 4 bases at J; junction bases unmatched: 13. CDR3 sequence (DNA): TGCAGCGTTGGTAGCGGGTTAACTCTGGGATACGAGCAGTACTTC. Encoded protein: CSVGSGLTLGYEQYF.

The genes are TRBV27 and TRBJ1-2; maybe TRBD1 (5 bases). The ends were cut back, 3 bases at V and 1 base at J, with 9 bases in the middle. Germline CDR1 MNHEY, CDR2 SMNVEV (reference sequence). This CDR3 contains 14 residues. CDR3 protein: CASSFRGYNYGYTF. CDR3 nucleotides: TGTGCCAGCAGTTTTAGGGGCTATAACTATGGCTACACCTTC.

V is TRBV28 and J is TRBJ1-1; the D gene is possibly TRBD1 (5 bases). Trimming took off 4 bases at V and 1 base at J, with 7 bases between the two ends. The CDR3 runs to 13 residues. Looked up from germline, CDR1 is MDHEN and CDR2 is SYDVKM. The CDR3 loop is CASSSGQNTEAFF. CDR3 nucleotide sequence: TGTGCCAGCAGTTCCGGACAGAACACTGAAGCTTTCTTT.